Below are 22 T cell receptor beta chains sequenced from a single sample in a study of blood T cell repertoires in COVID-19. Repertoires were generated with immunoSEQ multiplex PCR, while TCRdb's copy carries only in-frame clones and drops some. The sample contains a few hundred thousand clones, approximately 88% of which appear only once. Sequencing used peripheral blood. The source is a woman in her twenties or thirties with COVID-19, enrolled during active disease.

This clone was observed at least ten times. The gene calls are TRBV28 and TRBJ1-1; D may be TRBD1 (6 bases). The CDR3 runs 15 residues. In germline, CDR1 is MDHEN, CDR2 SYDVKM. The V end was cut by 2 bases, the J end by 4 bases, with 14 bases between. CDR3 residues: CASSLNGGRSTEAFF. The CDR3 DNA follows: TGTGCCAGCAGTTTAAACGGGGGGCGAAGCACTGAAGCTTTCTTT. Filled out from reference TRBV28 and TRBJ1-1, the complete variable domain reads DVKVTQSSRYLVKRTGEKVFLECVQDMDHENMFWYRQDPGLGLRLIYFSYDVKMKEKGDIPEGYSVSREKKERFSLILESASTNQTSMYLCASSLNGGRSTEAFFGQGTRLTVV.

The chain has TRBV2 and TRBJ1-2; 9 positions agree with TRBD1. After removal of 7 bases from V and 5 bases from J, the junction contained 11 bases not matched to a gene. The CDR3 runs to 15 residues. CDR1 SNHLY and CDR2 FYNNEI come from the germline V gene. The CDR3 sequence: CASTAGTGGVYGYTF. CDR3 DNA: TGTGCCAGCACCGCCGGTACAGGGGGCGTTTATGGCTACACCTTC.

The genes are TRBV4-1 and TRBJ2-5; possible D gene TRBD1, 6 bases. The V gene lost 1 base and the J gene lost 3 bases, with 9 bases spanning the gap. The CDR3 sequence is 14 residues long. The germline V gene encodes CDR1 MGHRA and CDR2 YSYEKL. The CDR3 loop is CASSQVSGEETQYF. CDR3 in DNA: TGCGCCAGCAGCCAAGTGTCAGGGGAAGAGACCCAGTACTTC.

Concerning this clone: One end of the junction varies from germline; a read error may be responsible. V usage is TRBV7-7 and J usage is TRBJ2-5, with 11 nucleotides matching TRBD2. Germline assignment: CDR1 SSHAT and CDR2 FNYEAQ (reference sequence). This CDR3 has 14 residues. CDR3 protein: CASSLTSGVETQYF. As DNA, the CDR3 is TGTGCTAGCAGCCTGACTAGCGGGGTAGAGACCCAGTACTTC.

The chain is built from TRBV7-6 and TRBJ1-3, with TRBD1 matching over 8 bases. Germline V gene lookup returns CDR1 SGHVS and CDR2 FNYEAQ. This CDR3 has 16 residues. V trimming: 6 bases; J trimming: 8 bases; junction bases outside the gene matches: 15. This CDR3 is CASRLRTGFYGDTIYF. Written as DNA, the CDR3 is TGTGCCAGCAGGTTACGGACAGGGTTCTACGGGGACACCATATATTTT.

The chain is built from TRBV5-4 and TRBJ2-1; 9 bases line up with TRBD1. Trimming took 4 bases from V and 7 from J; bases not matched to a gene: 9. The CDR3 totals 15 residues. Germline V lookup: CDR1 SGHNT, CDR2 YYREEE (reference sequence). CDR3 DNA: TGTGCCAGCAGCCCATGGACAGGGGCGCAGAATGAGCAGTTCTTC. It encodes CASSPWTGAQNEQFF.

The chain combines TRBV5-8 with TRBJ2-3; 7 bases fit TRBD1. After removal of 5 bases from V and 3 bases from J, the junction contained 9 bases not matched to a gene. The CDR3 contains 15 residues. The V gene's germline CDR1 is SGHTS and CDR2 YDEGEE. Here the CDR3 DNA reads TGTGCCAGCAGTCTCCGGGACAGAGAGACAGATACGCAGTATTTT. The encoded protein is CASSLRDRETDTQYF.

The chain is built from TRBV12-5 and TRBJ1-2, with TRBD1 identical over 7 bases. This CDR3 region has 15 residues. The germline V gene encodes CDR1 LGHNT and CDR2 FRNRAP. The V gene end was trimmed by 0 bases and the J gene end by 8 bases; junction bases not matched to a gene: 9. CDR3 loop: CASGLVGTAPGGYTF. The CDR3 DNA sequence: TGTGCTAGTGGTTTGGTAGGGACAGCCCCGGGGGGCTACACCTTC.

CDR3 bases: TGTGCCAGCAGTCTAAAGCCGGGGACTAGTTGGAATGAGCAGTTCTTC. Translated: CASSLKPGTSWNEQFF. The chain joins TRBV9 to TRBJ2-1; 8 bases agree with TRBD2. This CDR3 spans 16 amino acids. Germline V gene sequence: CDR1 SGDLS, CDR2 YYNGEE. The V gene end was trimmed by 5 bases and the J gene end by 7 bases; junction bases not matched to a gene: 14.

This sequence joins TRBV7-3 and TRBJ2-3; the D gene is possibly TRBD1 (7 bases). CDR3 size: 16 residues. V was shortened by 1 base and J by 2 bases, with 13 bases between the two germline ends. Germline CDR1 is SGHTA and CDR2 is FQGTGA. The CDR3 nucleotides read TGTGCCAGCAGCTTAAGCGGAGGGGGCGCCACAGATACGCAGTATTTT. The encoded protein is CASSLSGGGATDTQYF.

The chain joins TRBV5-6 to TRBJ1-4, with no clear D. The ends were cut back, 2 bases at V and 7 bases at J, with 9 bases in the middle. The CDR3 loop spans 13 amino acids. CDR1 is SGHDT and CDR2 is YYEEEE in the germline V gene. The CDR3 here is CASSLTPGEKLFF. The DNA of the CDR3 is TGTGCCAGCAGCTTAACGCCGGGTGAAAAACTGTTTTTT.

This chain uses TRBV5-8 with TRBJ2-7, with D maybe TRBD1 (6 bases). V was trimmed by 2 bases and J by 4 bases, leaving 10 bases between them. CDR3 length: 13 residues. In germline, CDR1 is SGHTS, CDR2 YDEGEE. The CDR3 sequence is CASSFLDSYEQYF. The CDR3 DNA sequence: TGTGCCAGCAGCTTTCTGGACAGTTACGAGCAGTACTTC.

This rearrangement joins TRBV19 to TRBJ1-1; D unresolved. The CDR3 contains 12 residues. Germline V gene lookup returns CDR1 LNHDA and CDR2 SQIVND (reference sequence). Trimming shortened V by 11 bases and J by 1 base, and 11 bases separated the two germline ends. The CDR3 bases are TGTGCCGTCCTTGCGGGGAACACTGAAGCTTTCTTT. Its translation is CAVLAGNTEAFF.

V is TRBV27 and J is TRBJ1-2; D gene unclear. The CDR3 sequence is 14 residues long. Germline values: CDR1 MNHEY, CDR2 SMNVEV (reference sequence). With 3 bases removed from V and 0 bases from J, the gap between germline ends came to 8 bases. The CDR3 DNA follows: TGTGCCAGCAGTTTTGTCGGTACTAACTATGGCTACACCTTC. Amino acids: CASSFVGTNYGYTF.

Only one count was recorded for this clone. The gene calls are TRBV10-3 and TRBJ2-6; D uncertain. Germline V lookup: CDR1 ENHRY, CDR2 SYGVKD. The CDR3 runs to 15 residues. The V end lost 4 bases, the J end lost 0 bases, and 7 bases lay between the germline ends. In DNA, the CDR3 is TGTGCCATCAGTGCTAATTACTCTGGGGCCAACGTCCTGACTTTC. It is translated as CAISANYSGANVLTF.

This clone was detected only a few times. The genes are TRBV2 and TRBJ1-5; TRBD1 might be the D (5 bases). In germline, CDR1 is SNHLY, CDR2 FYNNEI. The V gene lost 2 bases and the J gene lost 4 bases, with 6 bases spanning the gap. The CDR3 spans 13 residues. The CDR3 sequence: CASSERGNQPQHF. CDR3 nucleotides: TGTGCCAGCAGTGAACGGGGGAATCAGCCCCAGCATTTT. The full variable domain, with the rest looked up from reference TRBV2 and TRBJ1-5, is EPEVTQTPSHQVTQMGQEVILRCVPISNHLYFYWYRQILGQKVEFLVSFYNNEISEKSEIFDDQFSVERPDGSNFTLKIRSTKLEDSAMYFCASSERGNQPQHFGDGTRLSIL.

DNA of the CDR3: TGTGCCAGCAGCCCTCGGTCAGGCGCTATGAACGAGCAGTACTTC. It specifies CASSPRSGAMNEQYF. The chain links TRBV11-3 to TRBJ2-7, with D hard to call. The V gene's germline CDR1 is SGHNT and CDR2 YENEEA. The CDR3 spans 15 residues. V shed 5 bases and J shed 5 bases, with 19 bases lying between them. The full variable domain, rest sourced from reference TRBV11-3 and TRBJ2-7, is EAGVVQSPRYKIIEKKQPVAFWCNPISGHNTLYWYLQNLGQGPELLIRYENEEAVDDSQLPKDRFSAERLKGVDSTLKIQPAELGDSAVYLCASSPRSGAMNEQYFGPGTRLTVT.

The chain couples TRBV6-5 to TRBJ1-1, with 9 bases that match TRBD1. Trimming removed 8 bases from V and 4 bases from J; junction bases left unmatched: 8. Germline lookup yields CDR1 MNHEY and CDR2 SVGAGI. This CDR3 comprises 14 residues. The CDR3 protein is CASGTGFRGTEAFF. CDR3 nucleotides: TGTGCCAGCGGGACAGGGTTCAGGGGCACTGAAGCTTTCTTT.

As for this clone: Other DNA sequences in the same sample also yield this CDR3. The V gene is TRBV9, the J gene TRBJ1-2; 8 bases align to TRBD1. CDR3 length: 15 residues. The ends lost 3 bases at V and 0 bases at J; junction bases unmatched: 4. In germline, CDR1 is SGDLS, CDR2 YYNGEE. This CDR3 is CASSAPGQANYGYTF. In DNA form, the CDR3 reads TGTGCCAGCAGCGCACCGGGACAGGCTAACTATGGCTACACCTTC.

The rearrangement links TRBV11-1 to TRBJ2-3; TRBD1 matches at 9 bases. Looked up from germline, CDR1 is SGHAT and CDR2 is FQDESV (reference sequence). CDR3 size: 15 residues. The V segment lost 1 base and the J segment 2 bases; nucleotides outside the gene matches: 1. CDR3 loop: CASSLGDRDTDTQYF. The CDR3 nucleotides read TGTGCCAGCAGCTTAGGGGACAGGGACACAGATACGCAGTATTTT.

The chain employs TRBV6-5 and TRBJ1-6; no firm D call. V was shortened by 2 bases and J by 7 bases, with 9 bases between the two germline ends. The CDR3 has 14 amino acids. Germline V gene lookup returns CDR1 MNHEY and CDR2 SVGAGI. The CDR3 coding sequence is TGTGCCAGCAGTTACCTTGGCGGGAATTCACCCCTCCACTTT. It is translated as CASSYLGGNSPLHF.

In this sample, this clone turned up a few times. The chain joins TRBV6-5 to TRBJ2-7; TRBD1 matches 7 bases. With V trimmed by 2 bases and J by 2 bases, 6 bases remained unmatched. The length of the CDR3 is 15 residues. Germline V gene lookup returns CDR1 MNHEY and CDR2 SVGAGI. The CDR3 is CASSYDRAQPYEQYF. The CDR3 nucleotides are TGTGCCAGCAGTTACGACAGGGCCCAGCCCTACGAGCAGTACTTC.